This T cell receptor (beta chain) comes out of a study of CD4 T cells in relation to SARS-CoV-2 and coronaviruses (dated by TCRdb to the early 2020s). Some background on the complete study: In the ViraFEST assay, PBMCs were grown with antigen for around nine days, and TCR beta CDR3s were then sequenced to identify antigen-specific clonal expansions. An HIV-1 Nef peptide pool or a culture without peptide was used as the negative reference condition. Patient-derived lymphoblastoid cell lines were used to map the HLA restriction of shared crossreactive spike epitopes. At the level of individual TCR clonotypes, the study measured memory CD4+ T cell crossreactivity between SARS-CoV-2 spike protein and common cold coronavirus spike proteins. The Adaptive Biotechnologies TCR-sequencing kit was used for samples from a few pre-COVID donors and for the naive versus memory experiments, whereas the other data were Illumina-based. A different, Illumina-based TCR-beta assay was used to sequence expansion assays from other donors in the study.

The library was produced with the immunoSEQ multiplex PCR assay. For the original study's pipeline: During preprocessing, nonproductive sequences were removed, as were CDR3s that did not start with C, did not end with F or W, or were shorter than 7 amino acids. The MANAFEST web app identified antigen-specific clonotypes based on expansion compared with the reference and other culture wells. A clone was considered positive if significant expansion relative to the reference culture was observed in 2 of 3 replicate wells at an FDR below 0.05. For a clone to be considered positive, significant expansion relative to all other tandem wells and an odds ratio above 5 were also required. Pairwise Levenshtein distance, computed with the stringdist R package after three terminal residues were trimmed from each end, was used as the measure of CDR3 homology. This is the immuneACCESS table as TCRdb keeps it, with only in-frame sequences that have V and J called. A part of the clones is gone; compared with another copy, unresolved V genes explain less than half, and the rest is unexplained. V, J and clone size are taken as reported in that table, and D and trimming were inferred from the DNA itself. This sample comprises 15,000 to 20,000 clones, 82% of them detected only once. Of the sample, roughly 33% falls within the top ten clones.

Points the paper makes about the study in general: Memory CD4+ clonotypes crossrecognizing SARS-CoV-2 and at least one common cold coronavirus spike were found in 55% to 70% of donors. Because no donor provided both pre-pandemic and post-infection samples, tracing the source of pre-existing responses was limited. Crossreactivity analysis was centred on spike protein, so crossreactivity against other viral proteins was not assessed. Significantly weaker SARS-CoV-2-driven expansion was shown by crossreactive clones than by monoreactive clones, consistent with antigenic imprinting. Small numbers of patients and of tested TCRs were a limitation of the study.

For this clone: This clone's antigen is unknown. There are no base qualities to consult, and no much larger clone falls within one base.

CD4+ T cells from unexposed donors were collected before the COVID-19 pandemic (2011-2018). After about 10 days of culture, CD4+ T cells were isolated with the EasySep CD4+ T cell isolation kit. As far as cell numbers permitted, CD4+ T cells from unexposed donors were tested for reactivity against SARS-CoV-2 S and N as well as four spike pools from common cold coronaviruses. Each well held millions of PBMCs cultured in IMDM containing roughly 5% human AB serum and 10 IU/ml IL-2. Half of the culture medium was replaced with fresh IL-2-containing medium on days 3 and 7. Each peptide culture condition was generally run in triplicate replicate wells. Leukapheresis product for the unexposed donors was bought commercially. PBMCs were isolated from leukapheresis product or whole blood by Ficoll-Paque PLUS gradient centrifugation. PBMCs were either cryopreserved at -140 degrees C or used fresh in the expansion assay. The QIAamp Micro DNA Kit was used to extract genomic DNA from the CD4+ T cells.

Inclusive of the bounding cysteine and phenylalanine, the CDR3 is 13 residues long. CDR3 DNA is the only sequence kept; it has 39 bases, read in frame from the first base. The germline ends are 10 bases apart after V is trimmed by 1 base and J by 6 bases. According to the germline V gene, CDR1 reads SGHTA and CDR2 reads FQGNSA. The source of this sequence is a human donor in good health. Sequenced input: CD4+ T cells from PBMCs, cultured in vitro. The V and J segments used are TRBV7-2 and TRBJ2-7; the D gene is possibly TRBD1 or TRBD2, each agreeing over 5 bases. This receptor has the CDR3 CASSLGRGVEQYF. The DNA is TGTGCCAGCAGCTTAGGTAGGGGAGTCGAGCAGTACTTC.